Listed here are 30 T cell receptor beta chains from one sample, sequenced in a study of regulatory T cells in long-lasting Graves disease listed by TCRdb under 2021. The time point tag for this specimen amounts to: newly diagnosed GD, antithyroid drugs for less than 3 months. RNA was extracted from PBMCs in TRIzol for both TCR sequencing and RNA sequencing. The method behind the library was multiplex PCR. This sample was sequenced with an Illumina HiSeq 4000. CDR3 regions were amplified by Arm-PCR with iRepertoire HTBI primers to construct TCR beta libraries. In TCRdb, the public reads were trimmed at Q25 with fastp and aligned with MiXCR, with productive beta chains retained. For every CDR3 protein sequence, its rows merge into one entry that carries the most common genes and DNA. Present in this sample are roughly 500,000 distinct CDR3 sequences, approximately 15% of which were seen just once. The ten largest account for approximately 15% of the sample.

The same sample was also studied in work on T cells in Graves' hyperthyroidism and ophthalmopathy.

This specimen consisted of peripheral blood mononuclear cells (PBMCs), obtained at new diagnosis, from a patient treated with antithyroid drugs. The receptor set was obtained from a woman in her forties or fifties with Graves disease. Donor details come from another sample of the same person, matched by shared clones.

In this sample, this clonotype turned up many times. The chain is built from TRBV5-1 and TRBJ2-5; 7 bases match TRBD2. Germline CDR1 reads SGHRS; CDR2 reads YFSETQ. V was clipped by 1 base and J by 1 base; unmatched bases: 7. CDR3 size: 16 residues. The CDR3: CASSLSLADGQETQYF. The CDR3 nucleotides read TGCGCCAGCAGCTTGTCGCTAGCGGACGGCCAAGAGACCCAGTACTTC.

There are many counts of this clonotype. The chain recombines TRBV30 with TRBJ2-1; D is possibly TRBD2 (6 bases). The germline gives CDR1 GTSNPN, CDR2 SVGIG (reference sequence). The V end lost 0 bases, the J end lost 9 bases, and 15 bases lay between the germline ends. This CDR3 comprises 14 residues. In nucleotides, the CDR3 is TGTGCCTGGAGTGTTCTGGAGGGAGTGGGTGAGCAGTTCTTC. Its translation is CAWSVLEGVGEQFF.

This clonotype turned up a few times. The chain links TRBV9 to TRBJ2-1; 11 bases agree with TRBD2. Germline lookup yields CDR1 SGDLS and CDR2 YYNGEE. Unmatched junction bases numbered 6, after V lost 1 base and J lost 0 bases. CDR3 length: 18 residues. CDR3 residues: CASSVLAGGPSSYNEQFF. CDR3 coding DNA: TGTGCCAGCAGCGTATTAGCGGGAGGGCCGAGCTCCTACAATGAGCAGTTCTTC.

This chain links TRBV6-1 with TRBJ1-6; D is perhaps TRBD1 (5 bases). This CDR3 spans 16 amino acids. The ends were cut back, 5 bases at V and 0 bases at J, with 11 bases in the middle. In germline, CDR1 is MNHNS, CDR2 SASEGT. DNA of the CDR3: TGTGCCAGCAGTCTGTCCGGGGGCTCCTATAATTCACCCCTCCACTTT. It is translated as CASSLSGGSYNSPLHF.

This clonotype came up many times. The chain joins TRBV18 to TRBJ2-1; a weak D match, TRBD1 (6 bases). The germline CDR1 and CDR2 sequences are KGHSH and LQKENI. The V end lost 2 bases, the J end lost 6 bases, and 14 bases lay between the germline ends. CDR3 length: 15 amino acids. The CDR3 protein is CASSPFVEGGNEQFF. DNA of the CDR3: TGTGCCAGCTCACCATTCGTTGAAGGGGGCAATGAGCAGTTCTTC.

V and J are TRBV7-3 and TRBJ2-7, with D possibly TRBD2 on 6 matching bases. Germline CDR1 SGHTA, CDR2 FQGTGA. This CDR3 contains 14 residues. Trimming left V 3 bases short and J 2 bases short, with 11 bases between. In DNA, the CDR3 is TGTGCCAGCAGCTTCTCCGGAGGGCCCTACGAGCAGTACTTC. Amino acid sequence: CASSFSGGPYEQYF.

This clonotype was seen a few times. The gene calls are TRBV6-2 or TRBV6-3 and TRBJ2-2; D is possibly TRBD2 (5 bases). In germline, CDR1 is MNHEY, CDR2 SVGEGT. The CDR3 runs to 17 residues. V was trimmed by 0 bases and J by 8 bases, leaving 19 bases between them. The CDR3 DNA is TGTGCCAGCAGTTACTCGTGGCGGAAGGGCTCGGGGGGGGAGCTGTTTTTT. This translates into CASSYSWRKGSGGELFF.

This clonotype was seen ten or more times. The chain has TRBV7-2 and TRBJ2-7; D might be TRBD1 (7 bases). V lost 4 bases to trimming and J lost 1 base, with 17 bases between them. Germline values: CDR1 SGHTA, CDR2 FQGNSA. The CDR3 totals 16 residues. The CDR3 DNA sequence: TGTGCCAGCAGCTCCCGGGGCAGGGGGACTTCCTACGAGCAGTACTTC. It yields the protein CASSSRGRGTSYEQYF. The variable domain in full, with the rest retrieved from reference TRBV7-2 and TRBJ2-7, is GAGVSQSPSNKVTEKGKDVELRCDPISGHTALYWYRQSLGQGLEFLIYFQGNSAPDKSGLPSDRFSAERTGGSVSTLTIQRTQQEDSAVYLCASSSRGRGTSYEQYFGPGTRLTVT.

Many counts were recorded for this clonotype. The rearrangement uses TRBV12-3 or TRBV12-4 and TRBJ2-3, with TRBD2 matching over 14 bases. There are 19 residues in the CDR3. V was pared by 6 bases and J by 4 bases, with 15 bases of the junction left unmatched. For the CDR3, the DNA is TGTGCCAGCAGGCCCCGCGGGACTAGCGGGAGTTTGGGGCCAGATACGCAGTATTTT. Translation: CASRPRGTSGSLGPDTQYF.

The rearrangement uses TRBV12-5 and TRBJ2-3, with 11 bases fitting TRBD2. V was clipped by 0 bases and J by 7 bases; unmatched bases: 9. Germline V gene lookup returns CDR1 LGHNT and CDR2 FRNRAP. The CDR3 is 17 residues long. CDR3 sequence reads: CASGLVLAGAARHTQYF. CDR3 coding DNA: TGTGCTAGTGGTTTGGTACTAGCGGGGGCTGCTAGACATACGCAGTATTTT.

This clonotype was counted at least ten times. The gene calls are TRBV7-3 and TRBJ1-5; D is uncertain. V lost 0 bases and J 0 bases, leaving 15 bases between the germline ends. The germline gives CDR1 SGHTA, CDR2 FQGTGA. This CDR3 has 18 residues. The CDR3: CASSLTFGQRYSNQPQHF. DNA of the CDR3: TGTGCCAGCAGCTTAACGTTCGGGCAGCGCTATAGCAATCAGCCCCAGCATTTT.

This clonotype was observed a few times. The rearrangement uses TRBV5-1 and TRBJ2-1; TRBD2 is a possible D gene (5 bases). Gene TRBJ2-5 matches the end of the DNA better, so the J call may be wrong. Germline CDR1 is SGHRS and CDR2 is YFSETQ. The CDR3 loop spans 13 amino acids. The CDR3 loop reads CASSQTSGETQYF. As DNA, the CDR3 is TGCGCCAGCAGCCAAACTAGTGGGGAGACCCAGTACTTC.

This clonotype was seen repeatedly, ten times or more. V usage is TRBV11-2 and J usage is TRBJ2-1; a weak D match, TRBD1 (6 bases). CDR1 SGHAT and CDR2 FQNNGV come from the germline V gene. V was pared by 1 base and J by 7 bases, with 14 bases between. The CDR3 totals 15 residues. This chain's CDR3 is CASSLVQGPVNEQFF. As DNA, the CDR3 is TGTGCCAGCAGCTTAGTACAGGGCCCCGTGAATGAGCAGTTCTTC.

This clonotype came up a few times. This may be a read error, as it is one base from a much larger clone. This chain links TRBV28 with TRBJ2-5; D unclear. The germline V gene has CDR1 MDHEN and CDR2 SYDVKM. The CDR3 sequence is 12 residues long. The CDR3 is CASTANQEAQYF. The CDR3 DNA reads TGTGCCAGCACCGCCAACCAAGAGGCCCAGTACTTC.

This clonotype was seen ten or more times. In nucleotides, the CDR3 is TGTGCCAGCAGTTTCAGGGGGGGCGAGGGGAGCCAGTACTTC. Protein: CASSFRGGEGSQYF. The chain combines TRBV12-3 or TRBV12-4 with TRBJ2-5; D is perhaps TRBD1 or TRBD2 (7 bases each). CDR3 size: 14 residues. Trimming removed 3 bases at V and 10 bases at J, with 18 bases between.

This clonotype was observed at least ten times. The V and J genes are TRBV11-2 and TRBJ2-3; 12 bases are a match to TRBD2. This CDR3 comprises 22 residues. The germline V gene has CDR1 SGHAT and CDR2 FQNNGV. The V segment lost 1 base and the J segment 4 bases; nucleotides outside the gene matches: 21. Here the CDR3 DNA reads TGTGCCAGCAGCTTAGTTGTCCTAGCGGGAGGGCCGAGCTTCATCACATCAGATACGCAGTATTTT. It specifies CASSLVVLAGGPSFITSDTQYF.

At least ten counts were recorded for this clonotype. The CDR3 spells CASSPGVGDQPQHF. DNA for the CDR3: TGTGCCAGCTCACCGGGGGTAGGGGATCAGCCCCAGCATTTT. The chain couples TRBV18 to TRBJ1-5, with D maybe TRBD1 (5 bases). V was pared by 3 bases and J by 5 bases, with 11 bases between. CDR3 size: 14 residues. Germline V lookup: CDR1 KGHSH, CDR2 LQKENI.

As concerns this clonotype: A single base separates this from a much larger clone, so it may be a read error. This chain links TRBV2 with TRBJ1-1; 7 bases agree with TRBD1. Germline-derived CDR1 and CDR2 are SNHLY and FYNNEI. V dropped 4 bases and J dropped 4; count of bases not matched to a gene: 18. This CDR3 has 18 amino acids. CDR3 DNA sequence: TGTGCCAGCAGTGGAGTCGGTTTGGCAGGGGGGATGAGCACTGAAGCTTTCTTT. Translated, it gives CASSGVGLAGGMSTEAFF.

This rearrangement joins TRBV9 to TRBJ2-2, with 9 nucleotides matching TRBD2. The CDR3 extends over 18 amino acids. V lost 0 bases and J lost 4; bases outside the gene matches: 10. CDR1 and CDR2 (germline): SGDLS, YYNGEE. The CDR3: CASSVDLAGLGSTGELFF. CDR3 in DNA: TGTGCCAGCAGCGTAGACCTAGCGGGACTGGGGAGCACCGGGGAGCTGTTTTTT.

This clonotype was detected ten times or more. The V gene is TRBV30, the J gene TRBJ2-1; TRBD1 is a possible D gene (5 bases). Germline-derived CDR1 and CDR2 are GTSNPN and SVGIG (reference sequence). The V gene lost 4 bases and the J gene lost 4 bases, with 14 bases spanning the gap. There are 14 residues in the CDR3. CDR3 nucleotides: TGTGCCTGGACCGGTGGAAGGGGATACAATGAGCAGTTCTTC. Translating it yields CAWTGGRGYNEQFF.

This clonotype has more than one count but fewer than ten. The chain links TRBV9 to TRBJ2-5; D perhaps matches TRBD1 (5 bases). This CDR3 is 15 amino acids long. Germline V gene data show CDR1 as SGDLS and CDR2 as YYNGEE. Between the trimmed V and J ends, which lost 2 bases and 3 bases, there was a span of 14 bases. CDR3 sequence: CASSVSTGAEETQYF. CDR3 DNA sequence: TGTGCCAGCAGCGTTTCGACTGGGGCTGAAGAGACCCAGTACTTC.

This clonotype has at least ten counts. The chain couples TRBV20-1 to TRBJ2-3; D is ambiguous. Trimming pared 6 bases from V and 7 bases from J, leaving 11 bases between. Germline lookup yields CDR1 DFQATT and CDR2 SNEGSKA (reference sequence). This CDR3 is 11 amino acids long. The CDR3 DNA sequence: TGCAGTGCACAGATCCGACATACGCAGTATTTT. Its protein is CSAQIRHTQYF.

This chain joins TRBV28 and TRBJ2-7; 11 nucleotides agree with TRBD2. The V segment lost 11 bases and the J segment 5 bases; nucleotides outside the gene matches: 11. Germline loops: CDR1 MDHEN, CDR2 SYDVKM. The CDR3 is made up of 14 amino acids. CDR3 in amino acids: CAGVFSGRVNEQYF. In DNA, the CDR3 is TGTGCCGGCGTCTTTAGCGGGAGGGTAAACGAGCAGTACTTC.

Ten or more counts support this clonotype. The chain is built from TRBV11-2 and TRBJ1-2; D call uncertain. Germline CDR1 SGHAT, CDR2 FQNNGV. V lost 10 bases, J lost 5 bases, and 8 bases lay in between. The CDR3 contains 10 residues. The CDR3: CATHWYGYTF. As DNA, the CDR3 is TGTGCCACCCATTGGTATGGCTACACCTTC.

This clonotype was observed a handful of times. The rearrangement joins TRBV7-9 to TRBJ1-1; the D gene is possibly TRBD1 (5 bases). The CDR3 spans 14 residues. Trimming stripped 4 bases from V and 1 base from J, with 10 bases between. The germline V gene encodes CDR1 SEHNR and CDR2 FQNEAQ (reference sequence). The chain's CDR3 is CASSSLTENTEAFF. In nucleotides, the CDR3 is TGTGCCAGCAGCTCATTGACAGAGAACACTGAAGCTTTCTTT.

This chain joins TRBV28 and TRBJ2-1; D assignment may be TRBD1 or TRBD2 (5 bases each). The CDR3 has 13 amino acids. The germline V gene has CDR1 MDHEN and CDR2 SYDVKM. V was shortened by 7 bases and J by 7 bases, with 14 bases between the two germline ends. The CDR3 reads CASIPGPTNEQFF. The CDR3 nucleotides read TGTGCCAGCATCCCGGGACCGACGAATGAGCAGTTCTTC.

For this clonotype: A much larger clone lies one base from this, so it may be a read error. The chain uses TRBV28 and TRBJ2-7, with D unclear. This CDR3 has 14 amino acids. From germline, CDR1 is MDHEN and CDR2 SYDVKM. The CDR3 reads CAGSLSTLPYEQYF. The CDR3 coding sequence is TGTGCCGGCAGTTTATCTACATTACCTTACGAGCAGTACTTC.

This clonotype was counted many times. This chain connects TRBV10-3 to TRBJ2-1; 9 nucleotides agree with TRBD2. CDR1 and CDR2 (germline): ENHRY, SYGVKD. V shed 0 bases and J 5 bases; nucleotides not matched to a gene: 5. The CDR3 has 16 residues. CDR3 sequence (DNA): TGTGCCATCAGTGAGTCGCGGGCTAGCGGGGACAATGAGCAGTTCTTC. Its protein is CAISESRASGDNEQFF.

The table lists this clonotype with a few counts. The V gene is TRBV6-2 or TRBV6-3, the J gene TRBJ2-7, with 8 bases fitting TRBD1. V dropped 6 bases and J dropped 2; count of bases not matched to a gene: 9. Germline V CDR1 and CDR2: MNHEY, SVGEGT. This CDR3 is 15 amino acids long. The CDR3 coding sequence is TGTGCCAGCAGCCCTCTCGGGACAGGCGCCTACGAGCAGTACTTC. Protein: CASSPLGTGAYEQYF.

Of note for this clonotype: This sequence may be a read error, since a much larger clone differs from it by one base. V and J are TRBV5-1 and TRBJ2-7; TRBD1 aligns across 9 bases. Germline V gene sequence: CDR1 SGHRS, CDR2 YFSETQ. The CDR3 length is 15 residues. In nucleotides, the CDR3 is TGCGCCAGCGGCTTGGCACCCGGGACAGGGAACGAGCAGTACTTC. Encoded protein: CASGLAPGTGNEQYF.